This T cell receptor beta chain was found in a study of cytomegalovirus exposure and HLA in healthy donors. The V gene lost 1 base and the J gene lost 2 bases, with 24 bases spanning the gap. Germline assignment: CDR1 MDHEN and CDR2 SYDVKM. The CDR3 spans 19 residues. PCR involved 60 Vbeta and 13 Jbeta primers. In the original workflow: In a later analysis, approximately 80 million unique TCR beta chains included roughly 11 million shared by two or more donors. Profiling relied on immunoSEQ multiplex PCR, and the TCRdb table lists in-frame clones only, not all of them. V, J and clone size are taken as reported in that table, and D and trimming were inferred from the DNA itself. The table counts tens of thousands of clones; 6% to 7% lies in the top ten.

V gene TRBV28 combines with J gene TRBJ2-7; D is perhaps TRBD1 (6 bases). Sequenced material: PBMCs. This TCR was recovered from a woman between 35 and 50 years old in good health and CMV-seronegative. This CDR3 reads CASSLSLTLGQSVAYEQYF. As DNA, the CDR3 is TGTGCCAGCAGTTTATCGCTAACCTTAGGACAGTCTGTAGCCTACGAGCAGTACTTC.